What follows is one T cell receptor beta chain and its context. This clone was counted once. It has no known antigen specificity. No base quality information exists; no much larger clone differs at one position. TCRbeta CDR3 regions were amplified from genomic DNA by means of the immunoSEQ Assay, a bias-controlled multiplex PCR. On the study's bioinformatics: The number of nucleated cells in each sample was estimated from the amplification of reference gene primers within the assay. To quantify the absolute abundance of each unique TCRbeta CDR3 rearrangement, sequence reads were collapsed and filtered. For each sample, productive Simpson clonality was calculated by taking the square root of Simpson's diversity index across productive rearrangements. The clones in this table, taken by TCRdb from immuneACCESS, are in-frame only. Not every clone is retained; where verified, under half of the shortfall comes from an unresolved V gene, and the cause of the rest is unknown. V, J and clone size were drawn from that table, and D and trimming were deduced from the DNA. The sample table lists over 450,000 clones, 70% to 90% of them with a count of one. The ten biggest clones cover around 8% of the sample.

The data were obtained in a study of blood T cell repertoires in COVID-19 (dated by TCRdb to about 2020). Some background on the complete study: Samples covering the acute and convalescent phases of COVID-19 were provided by collaborators in the United States, Italy and Spain. Deeply sampled blood TCRbeta repertoires from subjects exposed to, actively infected with, or recovered from COVID-19 were included in the dataset. The material from the prospective study consisted of cDNA or gDNA derived from T cells, B-cell-depleted T cells, or PBMCs. Where available, HLA class I and class II types were taken from metadata supplied by the sample provider and were not determined by assay-based typing. Nearly every sample came with metadata listing a de-identified subject ID, COVID-19 status, age in years and sex. The samples were drawn from two sources: the first 160 participants of the ongoing ImmuneRACE study, and 1,254 subjects contributed by 6 global collaborators. The repertoires were released in a freely available public database meant as a resource for research on the immune response to SARS-CoV-2.

One collaborating source in Seattle enrolled patients while the patients were actively infected and followed the patients over time throughout the course of disease. Each collaborating institution followed its own protocols to collect whole blood in K2EDTA tubes. For TCRbeta analysis, collaborators shipped samples as frozen whole blood, isolated PBMCs, or DNA extracted from either of those sample types. Reading from cysteine to phenylalanine, the CDR3 counts 17 amino acids. The DNA shown is the 51-base CDR3, in frame from base 1. V trim: 4 bases; J trim: 5 bases; unmatched bases: 5. As encoded in the germline V gene (reference sequence), CDR1 is LNHDA while CDR2 is SQIVND. General study outcomes and caveats: The amount of clinical and demographic metadata varied by source and participant and was provided uncurated.

The TCR was taken from a woman aged 45-60 years with COVID-19, enrolled during active disease. The chain employs TRBV19 and TRBJ2-2; 15 bases in between match TRBD2. Sequencing was carried out using peripheral blood. The DNA is TGTGCCAGTAGTACCGGGACTAGCGGGGGGAGGACCGGGGAGCTGTTTTTT. It encodes CASSTGTSGGRTGELFF.